This T cell receptor beta chain was captured by sequencing in a study of CD8+CD57+ T cells in acquired aplastic anemia. Across the whole study: Recorded DNA amounts for sorted CD4+ and CD8+ cells had an average of approximately 3.2 ug.

Those patients picked for sequencing had displayed CD8+CD57+ cell expansion on flow cytometry. Severe acquired aplastic anemia affected all patients. Blood came from patients not yet given any therapy. Profiling that covered TCR beta VDJ and CDR3 relied on genomic DNA as its template. TCRdb redid the calling of the reads with MiXCR, one entry per CDR3 protein. The profile shows roughly 200,000 distinct CDR3 sequences, 63% of them singletons. Germline CDR1 reads SGHVS; CDR2 reads FQNEAQ. Trimming removed 3 bases at V and 0 bases at J, with 8 bases between. The CDR3 runs 14 residues. The sequenced material came from sorted CD4+, CD8+, or CD8+CD57+ T cells (not recorded which) from PBMCs. This sequence joins TRBV7-8 and TRBJ1-2; D is possibly TRBD1 (6 bases). This receptor was identified in a human donor with aplastic anemia. Written as DNA, the CDR3 is TGTGCCAGCAGCTTCGGGACATCTAACTATGGCTACACCTTC. Translated: CASSFGTSNYGYTF.